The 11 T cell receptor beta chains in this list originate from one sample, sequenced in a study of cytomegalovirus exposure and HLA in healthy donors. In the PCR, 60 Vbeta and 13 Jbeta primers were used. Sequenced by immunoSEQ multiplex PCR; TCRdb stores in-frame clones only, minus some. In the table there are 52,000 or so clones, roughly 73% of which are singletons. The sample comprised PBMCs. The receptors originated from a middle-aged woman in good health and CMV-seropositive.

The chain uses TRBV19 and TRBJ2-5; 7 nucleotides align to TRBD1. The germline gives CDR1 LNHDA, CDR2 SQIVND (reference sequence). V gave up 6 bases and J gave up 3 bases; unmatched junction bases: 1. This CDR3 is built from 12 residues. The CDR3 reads CASSTGEETQYF. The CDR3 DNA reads TGTGCCAGTAGCACAGGGGAAGAGACCCAGTACTTC.

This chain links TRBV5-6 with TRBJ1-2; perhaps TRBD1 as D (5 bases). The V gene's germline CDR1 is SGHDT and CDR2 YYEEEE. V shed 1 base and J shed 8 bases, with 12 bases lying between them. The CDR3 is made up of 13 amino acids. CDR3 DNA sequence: TGTGCCAGCAGCTTGTTAGGGGAGGGAGGCTACACCTTC. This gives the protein CASSLLGEGGYTF.

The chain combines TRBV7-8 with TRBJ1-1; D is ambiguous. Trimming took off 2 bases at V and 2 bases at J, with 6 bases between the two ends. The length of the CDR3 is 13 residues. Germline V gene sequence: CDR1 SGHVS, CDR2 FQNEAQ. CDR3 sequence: CASSLSLNTEAFF. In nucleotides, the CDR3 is TGTGCCAGCAGCTTAAGCCTAAACACTGAAGCTTTCTTT.

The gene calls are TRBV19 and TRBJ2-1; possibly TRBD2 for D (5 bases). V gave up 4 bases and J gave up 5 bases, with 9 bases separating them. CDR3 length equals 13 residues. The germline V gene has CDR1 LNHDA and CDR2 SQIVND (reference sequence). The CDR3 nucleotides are TGTGCCAGTAGTACGAGGGCCCACAATGAGCAGTTCTTC. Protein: CASSTRAHNEQFF.

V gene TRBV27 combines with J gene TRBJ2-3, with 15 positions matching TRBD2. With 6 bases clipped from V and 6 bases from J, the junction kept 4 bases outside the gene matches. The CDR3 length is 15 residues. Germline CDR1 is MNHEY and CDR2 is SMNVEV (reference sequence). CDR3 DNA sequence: TGTGCCAGCAGCCTAGGACTAGCGGGGGGGGATACGCAGTATTTT. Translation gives CASSLGLAGGDTQYF.

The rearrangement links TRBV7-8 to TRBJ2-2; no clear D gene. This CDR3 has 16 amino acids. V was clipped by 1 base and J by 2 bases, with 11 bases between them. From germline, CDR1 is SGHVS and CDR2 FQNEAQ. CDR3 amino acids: CASSLGQHINTGELFF. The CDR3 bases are TGTGCCAGCAGCTTAGGGCAACACATCAACACCGGGGAGCTGTTTTTT.

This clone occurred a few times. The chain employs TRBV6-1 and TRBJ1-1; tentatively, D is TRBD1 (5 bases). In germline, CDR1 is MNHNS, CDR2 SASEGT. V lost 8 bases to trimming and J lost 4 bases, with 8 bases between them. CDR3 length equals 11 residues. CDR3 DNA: TGTGCCAGCCAGGGTATCACTGAAGCTTTCTTT. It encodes CASQGITEAFF.

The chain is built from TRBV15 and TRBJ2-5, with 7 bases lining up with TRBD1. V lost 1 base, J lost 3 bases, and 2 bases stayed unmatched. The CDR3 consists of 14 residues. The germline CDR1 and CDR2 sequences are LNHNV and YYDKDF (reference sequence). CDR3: CATSRGQGEETQYF. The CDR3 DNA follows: TGTGCCACCAGCAGAGGCCAGGGGGAAGAGACCCAGTACTTC.

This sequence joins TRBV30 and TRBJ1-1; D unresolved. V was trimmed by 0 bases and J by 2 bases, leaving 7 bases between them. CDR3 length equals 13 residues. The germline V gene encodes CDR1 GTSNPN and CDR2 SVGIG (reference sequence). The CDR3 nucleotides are TGTGCCTGGAGTGTTCTTAGAAACACTGAAGCTTTCTTT. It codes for CAWSVLRNTEAFF.

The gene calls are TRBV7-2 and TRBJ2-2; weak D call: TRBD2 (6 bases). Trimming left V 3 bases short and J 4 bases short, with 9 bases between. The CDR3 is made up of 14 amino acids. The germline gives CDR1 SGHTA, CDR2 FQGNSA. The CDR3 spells CASSFQGGTGELFF. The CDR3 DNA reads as TGTGCCAGCAGCTTTCAGGGAGGCACCGGGGAGCTGTTTTTT.

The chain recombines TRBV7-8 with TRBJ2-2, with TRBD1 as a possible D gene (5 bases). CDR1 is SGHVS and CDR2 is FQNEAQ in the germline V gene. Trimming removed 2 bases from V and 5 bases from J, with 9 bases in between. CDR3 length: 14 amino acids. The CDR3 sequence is CASSLRPGTGELFF. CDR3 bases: TGTGCCAGCAGCTTAAGGCCAGGGACCGGGGAGCTGTTTTTT.